There are many counts of the clone carrying this T cell receptor (beta chain). Trimming at V came to 3 bases and at J to 2 bases, leaving 5 bases not matched to a gene. The length of the CDR3 is 16 residues. CDR1 is SGHVS and CDR2 is FQNEAQ in the germline V gene. TCRdb reanalysed the RACE reads using MiXCR and keeps one entry per CDR3 protein. The table records roughly 62,000 distinct CDR3 sequences, roughly an eighth of them present only once. This sample stems from a study of human T cells and chemical hapten exposure. Documented time point: patch test 3, about 24 weeks after DPC sensitization. Treatment specified: therapeutic diphenylcyclopropenone sensitization with weekly scalp DPC.

The chain uses TRBV7-8 and TRBJ2-2, with TRBD2 matching over 8 bases. This TCR was recovered from a man younger than 45 with alopecia areata. Some clones in this sample may be carry-over from other donors' samples. The material sequenced was whole blood, taken in connection with sensitization to the hapten diphenylcyclopropenone (DPC). CDR3 DNA sequence: TGTGCCAGCAGCTTGGTAGCGGGGTTTAACACCGGGGAGCTGTTTTTT. Protein product: CASSLVAGFNTGELFF.